The next 21 T cell receptor beta chains were all read from a single sample in a study of regulatory T cells in long-lasting Graves disease listed by TCRdb under 2021. According to the study, the label for this sample's time point signals: newly diagnosed GD, antithyroid drugs for less than 3 months. RNA was extracted from PBMCs in TRIzol for both TCR sequencing and RNA sequencing. Library preparation employed multiplex PCR. Sequencing relied on an Illumina HiSeq 4000. CDR3 regions were amplified by Arm-PCR with iRepertoire HTBI primers to construct TCR beta libraries. TCRdb itself trimmed the public reads at Q25 with fastp, ran MiXCR and retained productive beta chains. Rows with one shared CDR3 protein collapse into an entry with the most common genes and DNA. This sample holds a few hundred thousand distinct CDR3 sequences; 20% to 25% were observed only once. Together, the top ten hold 11% to 15% of the sample.

The sample in question was peripheral blood mononuclear cells (PBMCs), obtained at new diagnosis, from a patient treated with antithyroid drugs. The receptors come from a female donor with Graves disease.

This clonotype was observed at least ten times. The chain joins TRBV7-3 to TRBJ1-3; weak D call: TRBD1 (6 bases). Germline values: CDR1 SGHTA, CDR2 FQGTGA. The germline V and J ends were trimmed by 4 bases and 7 bases, with 11 bases remaining between them. The CDR3 sequence is 13 residues long. DNA of the CDR3: TGTGCCAGCAGCTCGGACAGTCGGAACACCATATATTTT. This codes for CASSSDSRNTIYF.

This clonotype came up many times. As DNA, the CDR3 is TGCAGCGTTGAAGATGCGGGAAGCGAGCAGTACTTC. This sequence encodes CSVEDAGSEQYF. The chain recombines TRBV29-1 with TRBJ2-7; a possible D gene is TRBD2 (6 bases). V was pared by 0 bases and J by 6 bases, with 9 bases between. This CDR3 comprises 12 residues. CDR1 is SQVTM and CDR2 is ANQGSEA in the germline V gene.

This clonotype was observed many times. The gene calls are TRBV5-5 and TRBJ2-2; D may be TRBD2 (6 bases). This CDR3 is built from 15 residues. Trimming pared 0 bases from V and 5 bases from J, leaving 11 bases between. Germline lookup yields CDR1 SGHKS and CDR2 YYEKEE (reference sequence). The CDR3 bases are TGTGCCAGCAGCTTGGTGGACTACAATACCGGGGAGCTGTTTTTT. This encodes CASSLVDYNTGELFF.

Many counts were recorded for this clonotype. The rearrangement links TRBV2 to TRBJ1-1; D is ambiguous. V lost 8 bases and J 5 bases, leaving 21 bases between the germline ends. The CDR3 spans 15 residues. CDR1 SNHLY and CDR2 FYNNEI come from the germline V gene. CDR3 bases: TGTGCCAGCGGCCGTGTTTGGGGTTTCGGTACTGAAGCTTTCTTT. Its protein is CASGRVWGFGTEAFF.

This clonotype has at least ten counts. A read error may account for a junction end that differs from germline. The rearrangement uses TRBV11-2 and TRBJ2-7; D possibly corresponds to TRBD1 (6 bases). The germline gives CDR1 SGHAT, CDR2 FQNNGV. The CDR3 loop spans 16 amino acids. The CDR3 DNA reads as TGCGCCAGCAGCCAAGATGACAGGACCACTTCCTACGAGCAGTACTTC. Translated: CASSQDDRTTSYEQYF.

The CDR3 nucleotides are TGCAGTGCCCGGACAGGGGCTGGAAACACCATATATTTT. This sequence encodes CSARTGAGNTIYF. The chain has TRBV20-1 and TRBJ1-3; TRBD1 matches at 9 bases. CDR1 is DFQATT, CDR2 SNEGSKA, per germline (reference sequence). There are 13 residues in the CDR3. With 6 bases clipped from V and 2 bases from J, the junction kept 2 bases outside the gene matches.

This clonotype occurred many times. The rearrangement joins TRBV20-1 to TRBJ1-2, with D uncertain. The CDR3 length is 16 residues. Between the trimmed V and J ends, which lost 2 bases and 3 bases, there was a span of 19 bases. Germline CDR1 is DFQATT and CDR2 is SNEGSKA (reference sequence). CDR3 loop: CSARSKYSPTDYGYTF. DNA of the CDR3: TGCAGTGCTAGATCCAAATACAGCCCTACAGACTATGGCTACACCTTC.

Turning to this clonotype: A clone one base away is much larger, so this may be a read error. The genes are TRBV11-3 and TRBJ2-5, with 13 bases matching TRBD2. The CDR3 extends over 17 amino acids. Germline V gene lookup returns CDR1 SGHNT and CDR2 YENEEA. The CDR3 protein is CTSSLKLAGGRVETQYF. The CDR3 region has the DNA TGTACCAGCAGCTTAAAACTAGCGGGAGGGCGCGTAGAGACCCAGTACTTC.

This rearrangement joins TRBV2 to TRBJ2-7; the D gene is possibly TRBD1 (7 bases). The V end lost 4 bases, the J end lost 3 bases, and 16 bases lay between the germline ends. Germline CDR1 is SNHLY and CDR2 is FYNNEI. This CDR3 contains 15 residues. The CDR3 coding sequence is TGTGCCAGCAGTGCCCCAGGGGGGATCCGCTACGAGCAGTACTTC. Translation gives CASSAPGGIRYEQYF.

This rearrangement joins TRBV28 to TRBJ1-5; D is unresolved. This CDR3 has 14 amino acids. V was pared by 0 bases and J by 4 bases, with 7 bases between. Germline CDR1 MDHEN, CDR2 SYDVKM. Here the CDR3 reads CASSLWTENQPQHF. The CDR3 region has the DNA TGTGCCAGCAGTTTATGGACTGAGAATCAGCCCCAGCATTTT.

To note about this clonotype: A read error is possible here, since a much larger clone lies one base away. The J gene is TRBJ2-7, the V gene TRBV6-1; no reliable D call. This CDR3 region has 13 residues. Germline V gene data show CDR1 as MNHNS and CDR2 as SASEGT. The V and J ends lost 6 bases and 0 bases respectively, with 9 bases between them. The CDR3 loop is CASSNSSSYEQYF. CDR3 in DNA: TGTGCCAGCAGCAACAGTTCCTCCTACGAGCAGTACTTC.

Concerning this clonotype itself: A read error may be the cause here, since a much bigger clone is one base away. The chain combines TRBV12-3 or TRBV12-4 with TRBJ2-3; 13 bases are shared with TRBD2. CDR3 length: 17 residues. The CDR3 sequence is CTSSFRTSGSRTDTQYF. CDR3 sequence (DNA): TGTACCAGCAGTTTCCGGACTAGCGGGAGTAGGACAGATACGCAGTATTTT.

On this clonotype: Sequence at one end of the junction differs from germline and may be a read error. V is TRBV2 and J is TRBJ1-4; a weak D match, TRBD1 (5 bases). The germline CDR1 and CDR2 sequences are SNHLY and FYNNEI. The CDR3 contains 13 residues. The CDR3 region is CAGSEGDYEKLFF. CDR3 coding DNA: TGTGCCGGCAGTGAAGGGGATTACGAAAAACTGTTTTTT.

A few counts support this clonotype. V gene TRBV3-1 combines with J gene TRBJ2-2, with a tentative D call TRBD1 (6 bases). Trimming took 6 bases from V and 5 from J, leaving 13 bases between them. Per germline, CDR1 LGHDT and CDR2 YNNKEL (reference sequence). The CDR3 is made up of 14 amino acids. The CDR3 DNA reads as TGTGCCAGCAGAGTGAAGGGGGTTACCGGGGAGCTGTTTTTT. This sequence encodes CASRVKGVTGELFF.

This clonotype was counted at least ten times. CDR3 amino acids: CASSLDGVDLNYGYTF. CDR3 DNA sequence: TGTGCCAGCAGCCTGGACGGAGTTGATCTTAACTATGGCTACACCTTC. The chain employs TRBV6-2 or TRBV6-3 and TRBJ1-2; D ambiguous. CDR1 and CDR2 from the germline V gene are MNHEY and SVGEGT. V lost 6 bases and J lost 1, with 18 bases in between. The CDR3 runs 16 residues.

Concerning this clonotype itself: A read error likely explains this, since a far larger clone differs by one base. The chain employs TRBV7-9 and TRBJ2-2; 8 positions match TRBD1. This CDR3 has 14 amino acids. The J segment lost 6 bases and the V segment lost 5 bases, leaving 5 bases of the junction unmatched. In germline, CDR1 is SEHNR, CDR2 FQNEAQ (reference sequence). The CDR3 here is CASSPDREAGELFF. CDR3 DNA sequence: TGTGCCAGCAGCCCGGACAGGGAGGCCGGGGAGCTGTTTTTT.

This clonotype was detected ten times or more. The chain links TRBV12-3 or TRBV12-4 to TRBJ2-5; D is perhaps TRBD2 (5 bases). V was trimmed by 5 bases and J by 5 bases, leaving 15 bases between them. The CDR3 is 14 amino acids. The CDR3 loop reads CASSRASSYETQYF. The CDR3 DNA follows: TGTGCCAGCAGTCGAGCTAGCTCCTACGAGACCCAGTACTTC.

Comment on this clonotype: This likely traces to a read error, being one base from a far larger clone. The chain has TRBV2 and TRBJ2-5; maybe TRBD2 (5 bases). This CDR3 region has 14 residues. V dropped 6 bases and J dropped 5 bases, with 16 bases sitting between them. From germline, CDR1 is SNHLY and CDR2 FYNNEI. CDR3 DNA: TGTGCCAGCAGCACGCATCACGGGGATGAGACCCAGTACTTC. This translates into CASSTHHGDETQYF.

The chain recombines TRBV20-1 with TRBJ1-2; tentative D call: TRBD1 (5 bases). This CDR3 is built from 13 residues. The germline V and J ends were trimmed by 5 bases and 5 bases, with 15 bases remaining between them. The germline gives CDR1 DFQATT, CDR2 SNEGSKA (reference sequence). In DNA, the CDR3 is TGCAGTGCTTCAGGGAATCCCCTATATGGCTACACCTTC. Its protein is CSASGNPLYGYTF.

This clonotype was picked up many times. V is TRBV24-1 and J is TRBJ2-1, with no clear D. The germline CDR1 and CDR2 sequences are KGHDR and SFDVKD. Between the trimmed V and J ends, which lost 1 base and 10 bases, there was a span of 7 bases. The CDR3 is made up of 12 amino acids. The chain's CDR3 is CATSDFRAEQFF. CDR3 nucleotide sequence: TGTGCCACCAGTGATTTTAGGGCAGAGCAGTTCTTC.

This clonotype was seen many times. The chain combines TRBV2 with TRBJ2-1; TRBD2 agrees at 8 bases. In germline, CDR1 is SNHLY, CDR2 FYNNEI. This CDR3 comprises 15 residues. The trim removed 5 bases at V and 5 bases at J, leaving 8 bases unmatched. CDR3 coding DNA: TGTGCCAGCAGTCCCGGGGTAGCGGGAAACAATGAGCAGTTCTTC. It translates to CASSPGVAGNNEQFF.